The next 2 T cell receptor beta chains were all read from a single sample in a study of T cell repertoires in cytomegalovirus infection. TCRdb re-analysed the reads in MiXCR, keeping a single row per CDR3 protein. This table has 360,000 or so distinct CDR3 sequences, about 35% appearing once. For these receptors, no antigen is known. The sample in question was cultured PBMCs, obtained from culture after CMV antigen stimulation. The receptors were sampled from a human donor in good health (CMV status not recorded). Some clones in this sample may be carry-over from other donors' samples.

The V and J genes are TRBV4-1 and TRBJ2-7; the D call may be TRBD1 or TRBD2 (5 bases each). Per the germline V gene, CDR1 is MGHRA and CDR2 is YSYEKL. This CDR3 region has 14 residues. Trimming took off 1 base at V and 3 bases at J, with 10 bases between the two ends. CDR3: CASSQVGTNYEQYV. The DNA of the CDR3 is TGCGCCAGCAGCCAAGTGGGGACCAACTACGAGCAGTACGTC.

V is TRBV6-2 or TRBV6-3 and J is TRBJ2-7; no reliable D call. Germline lookup yields CDR1 MNHEY and CDR2 SVGEGT. V lost 2 bases to trimming and J lost 3 bases, with 8 bases between them. This CDR3 spans 13 amino acids. CDR3 protein: CASSYNWGYEQYF. The CDR3 DNA reads TGTGCCAGCAGTTACAATTGGGGCTACGAGCAGTACTTC.